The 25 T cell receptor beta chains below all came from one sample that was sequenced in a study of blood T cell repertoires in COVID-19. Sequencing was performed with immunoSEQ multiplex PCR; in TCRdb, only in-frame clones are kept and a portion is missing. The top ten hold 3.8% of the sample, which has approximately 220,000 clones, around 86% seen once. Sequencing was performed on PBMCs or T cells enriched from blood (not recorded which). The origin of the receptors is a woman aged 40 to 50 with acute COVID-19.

The CDR3 coding sequence is TGTGCCAGCAGCCTACCCAGGCATACGCAGTATTTT. This translates into CASSLPRHTQYF. The rearrangement links TRBV28 to TRBJ2-3, with no clear D. The CDR3 is 12 residues long. Per the germline V gene, CDR1 is MDHEN and CDR2 is SYDVKM. V was clipped by 6 bases and J by 7 bases, with 11 bases between them.

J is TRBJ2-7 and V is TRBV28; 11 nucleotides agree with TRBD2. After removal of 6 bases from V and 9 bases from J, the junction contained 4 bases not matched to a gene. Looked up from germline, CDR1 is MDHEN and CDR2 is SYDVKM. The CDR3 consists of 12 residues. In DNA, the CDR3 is TGTGCCAGCAGGACTAGCGGGACGGCGCAGTACTTC. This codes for CASRTSGTAQYF.

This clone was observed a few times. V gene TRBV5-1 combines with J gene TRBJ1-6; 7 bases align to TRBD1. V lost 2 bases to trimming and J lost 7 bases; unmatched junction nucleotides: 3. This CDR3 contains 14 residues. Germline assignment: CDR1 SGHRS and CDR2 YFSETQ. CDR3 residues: CASSLRQGNSPLHF. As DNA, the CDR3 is TGCGCCAGCAGCTTACGACAGGGAAATTCACCCCTCCACTTT.

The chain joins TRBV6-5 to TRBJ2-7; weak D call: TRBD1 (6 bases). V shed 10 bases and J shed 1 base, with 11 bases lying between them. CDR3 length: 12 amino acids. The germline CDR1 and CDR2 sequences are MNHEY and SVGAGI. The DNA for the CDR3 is TGTGCCACCTTACAGGGTTCCTACGAGCAGTACTTC. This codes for CATLQGSYEQYF.

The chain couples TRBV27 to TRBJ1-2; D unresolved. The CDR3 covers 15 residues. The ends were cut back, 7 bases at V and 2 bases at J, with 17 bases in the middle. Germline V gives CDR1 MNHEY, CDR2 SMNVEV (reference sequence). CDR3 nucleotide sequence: TGTGCCAGCACCAGCCCTGCAGCCGGGAACTATGGCTACACCTTC. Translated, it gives CASTSPAAGNYGYTF.

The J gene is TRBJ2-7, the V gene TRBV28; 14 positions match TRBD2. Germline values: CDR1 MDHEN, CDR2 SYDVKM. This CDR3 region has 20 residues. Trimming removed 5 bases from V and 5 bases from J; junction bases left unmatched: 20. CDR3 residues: CASSRTSGRLSAPRGNEQYF. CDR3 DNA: TGTGCCAGCAGTCGGACTAGCGGGAGGCTGTCTGCACCCAGGGGGAACGAGCAGTACTTC.

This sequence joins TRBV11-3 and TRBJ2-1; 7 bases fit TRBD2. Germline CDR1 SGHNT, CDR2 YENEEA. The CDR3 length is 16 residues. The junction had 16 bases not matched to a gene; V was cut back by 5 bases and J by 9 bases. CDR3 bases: TGTGCCAGCAGCAGCCAGGGAGGGAGGGCCGTCGGTGAGCAGTTCTTC. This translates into CASSSQGGRAVGEQFF.

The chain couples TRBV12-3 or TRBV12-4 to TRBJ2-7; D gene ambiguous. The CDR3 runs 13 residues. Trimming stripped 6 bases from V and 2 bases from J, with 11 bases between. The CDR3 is CASSSPTTYEQYF. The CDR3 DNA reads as TGTGCCAGCAGCTCCCCAACTACCTACGAGCAGTACTTC.

CDR3 amino acids: CASARQGTEAFF. The CDR3 region has the DNA TGTGCTAGTGCCAGACAGGGGACTGAAGCTTTCTTT. The genes are TRBV12-5 and TRBJ1-1; TRBD1 agrees at 8 bases. The CDR3 has 12 amino acids. V dropped 7 bases and J dropped 5; count of bases not matched to a gene: 3. The germline gives CDR1 LGHNT, CDR2 FRNRAP.

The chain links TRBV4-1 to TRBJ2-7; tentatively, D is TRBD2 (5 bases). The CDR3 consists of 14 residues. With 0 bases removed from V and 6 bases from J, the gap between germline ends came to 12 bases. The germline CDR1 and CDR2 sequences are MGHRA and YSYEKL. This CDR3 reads CASSQEEVPVEQYF. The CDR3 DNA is TGCGCCAGCAGCCAAGAGGAGGTCCCCGTCGAGCAGTACTTC.

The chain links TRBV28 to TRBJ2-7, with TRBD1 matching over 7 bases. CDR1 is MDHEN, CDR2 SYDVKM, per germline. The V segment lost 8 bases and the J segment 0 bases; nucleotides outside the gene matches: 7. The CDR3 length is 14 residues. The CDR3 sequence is CASCKGASSYEQYF. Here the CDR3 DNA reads TGTGCCAGCTGTAAGGGGGCGAGCTCCTACGAGCAGTACTTC.

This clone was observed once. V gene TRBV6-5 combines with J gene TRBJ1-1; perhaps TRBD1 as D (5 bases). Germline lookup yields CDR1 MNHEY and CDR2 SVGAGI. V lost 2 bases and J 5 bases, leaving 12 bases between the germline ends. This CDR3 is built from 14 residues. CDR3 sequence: CASSYPLGGTEAFF. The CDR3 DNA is TGTGCCAGCAGTTACCCTCTCGGGGGGACTGAAGCTTTCTTT.

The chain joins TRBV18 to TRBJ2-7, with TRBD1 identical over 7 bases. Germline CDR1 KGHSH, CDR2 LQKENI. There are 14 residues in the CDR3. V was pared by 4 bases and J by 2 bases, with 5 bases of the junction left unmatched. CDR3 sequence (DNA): TGTGCCAGCTCACGGGACAGCACAGCCTACGAGCAGTACTTC. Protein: CASSRDSTAYEQYF.

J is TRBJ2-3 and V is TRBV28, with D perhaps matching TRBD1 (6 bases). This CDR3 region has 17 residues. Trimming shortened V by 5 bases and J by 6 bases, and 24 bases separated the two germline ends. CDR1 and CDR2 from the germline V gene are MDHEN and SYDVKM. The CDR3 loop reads CASSLNGQPLGADTQYF. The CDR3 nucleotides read TGTGCCAGCAGTCTGAATGGTCAGCCGTTGGGGGCCGATACGCAGTATTTT.

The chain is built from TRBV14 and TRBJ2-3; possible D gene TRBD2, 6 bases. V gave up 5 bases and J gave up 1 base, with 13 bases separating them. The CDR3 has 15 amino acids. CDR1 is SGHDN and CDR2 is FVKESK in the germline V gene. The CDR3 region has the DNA TGTGCCAGCAGCGCAGGGAGGCCACGCACAGATACGCAGTATTTT. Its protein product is CASSAGRPRTDTQYF.

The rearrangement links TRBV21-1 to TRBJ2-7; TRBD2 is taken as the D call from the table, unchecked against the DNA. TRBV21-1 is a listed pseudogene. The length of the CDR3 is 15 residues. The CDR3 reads CASSKGAGFGYEQYF. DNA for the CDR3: TGTGCCAGCAGCAAAGGGGCGGGGTTTGGGTACGAGCAGTACTTC.

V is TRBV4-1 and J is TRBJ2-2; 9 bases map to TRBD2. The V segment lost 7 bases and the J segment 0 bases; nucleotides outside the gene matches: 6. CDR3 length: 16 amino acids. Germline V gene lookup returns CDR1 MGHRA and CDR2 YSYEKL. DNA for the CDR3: TGCGCCAGCACTTACACTAGCGGGCCGAACACCGGGGAGCTGTTTTTT. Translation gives CASTYTSGPNTGELFF.

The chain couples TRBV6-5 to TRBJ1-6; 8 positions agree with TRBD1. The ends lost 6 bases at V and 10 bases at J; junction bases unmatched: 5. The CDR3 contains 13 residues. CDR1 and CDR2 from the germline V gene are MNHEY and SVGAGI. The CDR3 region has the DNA TGTGCCAGCAGCGGGACAGGCTCCTCACCCCTCCACTTT. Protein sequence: CASSGTGSSPLHF.

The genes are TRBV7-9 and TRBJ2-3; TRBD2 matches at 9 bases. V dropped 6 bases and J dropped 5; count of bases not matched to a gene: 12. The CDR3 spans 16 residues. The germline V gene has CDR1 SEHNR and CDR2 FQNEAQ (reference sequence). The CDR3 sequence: CASSPGLSGRGDTQYF. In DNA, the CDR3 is TGTGCCAGCAGTCCAGGGCTTAGCGGGAGAGGAGATACGCAGTATTTT.

The CDR3: CASSPGTRNNEQFF. CDR3 in DNA: TGTGCCAGCTCGCCCGGGACTAGAAACAATGAGCAGTTCTTC. The genes are TRBV18 and TRBJ2-1, with TRBD2 identical over 8 bases. The CDR3 has 14 amino acids. V was clipped by 6 bases and J by 5 bases; unmatched bases: 6. Germline CDR1 and CDR2: KGHSH and LQKENI.

This chain's CDR3 is CASSPTWTSGTDTQYF. CDR3 DNA: TGTGCCAGCAGCCCAACCTGGACTAGCGGGACTGATACGCAGTATTTT. V usage is TRBV11-2 and J usage is TRBJ2-3; 12 bases line up with TRBD2. Germline loops: CDR1 SGHAT, CDR2 FQNNGV. The ends lost 5 bases at V and 6 bases at J; junction bases unmatched: 9. CDR3 length: 16 amino acids.

The CDR3 spells CASRSQGDTQYF. The CDR3 coding sequence is TGTGCCAGCAGGTCCCAGGGAGATACGCAGTATTTT. The chain is built from TRBV6-5 and TRBJ2-3; TRBD1 might be the D (5 bases). CDR1 is MNHEY, CDR2 SVGAGI, per germline. V lost 6 bases and J 5 bases, leaving 9 bases between the germline ends. The CDR3 is made up of 12 amino acids.

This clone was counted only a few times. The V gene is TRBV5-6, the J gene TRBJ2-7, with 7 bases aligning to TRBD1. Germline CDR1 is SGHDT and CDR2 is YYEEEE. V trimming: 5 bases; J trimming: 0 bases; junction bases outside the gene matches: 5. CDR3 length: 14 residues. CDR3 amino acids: CASRGQEISYEQYF. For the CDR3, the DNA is TGTGCCAGCAGAGGACAGGAAATCTCCTACGAGCAGTACTTC.

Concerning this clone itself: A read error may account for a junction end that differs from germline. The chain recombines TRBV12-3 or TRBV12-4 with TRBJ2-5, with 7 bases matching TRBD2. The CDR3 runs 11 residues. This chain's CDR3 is CASGILGLVHF. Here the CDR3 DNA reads TGTGCCAGCGGCATTCTCGGACTAGTTCACTTC.

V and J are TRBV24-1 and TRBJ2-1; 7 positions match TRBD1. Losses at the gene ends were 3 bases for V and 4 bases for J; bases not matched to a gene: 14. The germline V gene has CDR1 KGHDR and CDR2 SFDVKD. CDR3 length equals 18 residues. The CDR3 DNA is TGTGCCACCAGTGATACGGGCGGGTTAGGGGGCCTGTACAATGAGCAGTTCTTC. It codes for CATSDTGGLGGLYNEQFF.